Each of the 20 T cell receptor beta chains below was sequenced from the same sample in a study of shared clonotypes between healthy human individuals. The protocol was immunoSEQ multiplex PCR, while the TCRdb copy is restricted to in-frame clones and leaves out a portion. The sample has fewer than 500,000 clones, nearly 80% seen once; the top ten hold roughly an eighth. The source material was PBMCs. The receptors were gathered from a woman between 40 and 50 years old in good health. Some clones in this sample may be carry-over from other donors' samples.

The CDR3 reads CASSIVTARNQPQHF. The DNA for the CDR3 is TGTGCCAGTAGTATAGTAACAGCCCGCAATCAGCCCCAGCATTTT. J is TRBJ1-5 and V is TRBV19, with D uncertain. Trimming shortened V by 1 base and J by 2 bases, and 9 bases separated the two germline ends. Germline CDR1 reads LNHDA; CDR2 reads SQIVND (reference sequence). The CDR3 covers 15 residues.

This clone was seen many times. This sequence joins TRBV4-1 and TRBJ2-2, with 11 bases aligning to TRBD2. The junction had 5 bases not matched to a gene; V was cut back by 0 bases and J by 2 bases. CDR3 length equals 18 residues. The germline V gene has CDR1 MGHRA and CDR2 YSYEKL. This CDR3 reads CASSQEAGLADNTGELFF. Here the CDR3 DNA reads TGCGCCAGCAGCCAAGAGGCGGGACTAGCGGACAACACCGGGGAGCTGTTTTTT.

This chain links TRBV4-3 with TRBJ2-1; 16 bases line up with TRBD2. CDR1 is LGHNA, CDR2 YSLEER, per germline. This CDR3 is 18 amino acids long. J gave up 9 bases and V 2 bases, and 10 bases lay outside the gene matches. The CDR3 reads CASSQLRGLAGGPGEQFF. The CDR3 nucleotides are TGCGCCAGCAGCCAACTACGGGGACTAGCGGGAGGGCCGGGTGAGCAGTTCTTC.

The V gene is TRBV29-1, the J gene TRBJ1-1; the match to TRBD1 covers 10 bases. This CDR3 has 12 residues. CDR1 is SQVTM, CDR2 ANQGSEA, per germline. The J segment lost 8 bases and the V segment lost 6 bases, leaving 6 bases of the junction unmatched. The CDR3 reads CSVKGQGLEAFF. CDR3 in DNA: TGCAGCGTCAAGGGACAGGGGCTCGAAGCTTTCTTT.

The rearrangement joins TRBV5-1 to TRBJ2-3, with D possibly TRBD2 on 6 matching bases. The germline V gene encodes CDR1 SGHRS and CDR2 YFSETQ. CDR3 length equals 15 residues. V was trimmed by 0 bases and J by 3 bases, leaving 11 bases between them. Here the CDR3 reads CASSLELATTDTQYF. Written as DNA, the CDR3 is TGCGCCAGCAGCTTGGAGCTAGCGACTACAGATACGCAGTATTTT. The full variable domain, with the rest looked up from reference TRBV5-1 and TRBJ2-3, is KAGVTQTPRYLIKTRGQQVTLSCSPISGHRSVSWYQQTPGQGLQFLFEYFSETQRNKGNFPGRFSGRQFSNSRSEMNVSTLELGDSALYLCASSLELATTDTQYFGPGTRLTVL.

This chain joins TRBV4-1 and TRBJ2-2; maybe TRBD2 (7 bases). The germline gives CDR1 MGHRA, CDR2 YSYEKL. The germline V and J ends were trimmed by 5 bases and 6 bases, with 13 bases remaining between them. The CDR3 extends over 14 amino acids. The CDR3 spells CASSKPGGPGELFF. The CDR3 nucleotides are TGCGCCAGCAGCAAACCCGGGGGGCCCGGGGAGCTGTTTTTT.

This clone was recorded once. The chain couples TRBV4-3 to TRBJ2-7; tentatively, D is TRBD1 or TRBD2 (5 bases each). The germline CDR1 and CDR2 sequences are LGHNA and YSLEER. The V gene lost 0 bases and the J gene lost 5 bases, with 14 bases spanning the gap. The CDR3 length is 15 residues. The CDR3 coding sequence is TGCGCCAGCAGCCAAGATGGAGGACGGGGCCACGAGCAGTACTTC. This gives the protein CASSQDGGRGHEQYF.

CDR3 sequence: CASSQGGGQAFF. DNA for the CDR3: TGTGCCAGCAGCCAAGGCGGAGGACAAGCTTTCTTT. The gene calls are TRBV5-4 and TRBJ1-1; D remains unclear. Trimming took off 4 bases at V and 9 bases at J, with 13 bases between the two ends. Looked up from germline, CDR1 is SGHNT and CDR2 is YYREEE (reference sequence). This CDR3 spans 12 amino acids. Using reference TRBV5-4 and TRBJ1-1 for the parts outside the CDR3, the full variable domain is ETGVTQSPTHLIKTRGQQVTLRCSSQSGHNTVSWYQQALGQGPQFIFQYYREEENGRGNFPPRFSGLQFPNYSSELNVNALELDDSALYLCASSQGGGQAFFGQGTRLTVV.

This clone was seen many times. In nucleotides, the CDR3 is TGCGCCAGCAGCTTGGGACTAGCGGGGGCCGGGGCCCAGTACTTC. Translation gives CASSLGLAGAGAQYF. V usage is TRBV5-1 and J usage is TRBJ2-5, with 12 bases identical to TRBD2. Germline V gene data show CDR1 as SGHRS and CDR2 as YFSETQ. The CDR3 spans 15 residues. With V trimmed by 0 bases and J by 9 bases, 6 bases remained unmatched.

The V gene is TRBV6-5, the J gene TRBJ2-3, with 7 bases aligning to TRBD2. The CDR3 sequence is 16 residues long. Germline V gives CDR1 MNHEY, CDR2 SVGAGI. With 2 bases clipped from V and 1 base from J, the junction kept 6 bases outside the gene matches. The CDR3 region has the DNA TGTGCCAGCAGTTACAAGCGGGGATACGGCACAGATACGCAGTATTTT. Protein sequence: CASSYKRGYGTDTQYF.

In this sample, this clone turned up a few times. This chain links TRBV29-1 with TRBJ1-1; a weak D match, TRBD1 (5 bases). The CDR3 runs 13 residues. Germline V gene lookup returns CDR1 SQVTM and CDR2 ANQGSEA. V lost 3 bases and J 6 bases, leaving 14 bases between the germline ends. The CDR3: CSVDFWGRAEAFF. CDR3 DNA sequence: TGCAGCGTTGATTTTTGGGGGAGGGCTGAAGCTTTCTTT.

A few counts support this clone. The gene calls are TRBV27 and TRBJ1-5; D remains unclear. The germline V gene encodes CDR1 MNHEY and CDR2 SMNVEV (reference sequence). Trimming left V 5 bases short and J 4 bases short, with 15 bases between. This CDR3 has 15 residues. CDR3 nucleotide sequence: TGTGCCAGCAGTCTATATCCAGAATGGAATCAGCCCCAGCATTTT. This codes for CASSLYPEWNQPQHF.

The chain links TRBV9 to TRBJ2-7; D is uncertain. Germline V lookup: CDR1 SGDLS, CDR2 YYNGEE. The V end was cut by 0 bases, the J end by 2 bases, with 15 bases between. This CDR3 has 16 residues. The CDR3 nucleotides are TGTGCCAGCAGCGTAGGTGTAATCAGCCTCACCTACGAGCAGTACTTC. Protein sequence: CASSVGVISLTYEQYF.

This clone was recorded only once. The V call is TRBV2, the J call TRBJ2-5, with 9 bases identical to TRBD2. V was pared by 4 bases and J by 4 bases, with 4 bases of the junction left unmatched. The CDR3 has 14 amino acids. Germline V lookup: CDR1 SNHLY, CDR2 FYNNEI. The CDR3 here is CASSGVAGAETQYF. The CDR3 region has the DNA TGTGCCAGCAGTGGGGTAGCGGGAGCAGAGACCCAGTACTTC.

The rearrangement uses TRBV18 and TRBJ2-1; TRBD1 aligns across 8 bases. This CDR3 spans 13 amino acids. Germline trimming cut 3 bases from V and 9 bases from J; bases unmatched to any gene: 4. The germline CDR1 and CDR2 sequences are KGHSH and LQKENI. CDR3 region: CASSPTGEGEQFF. For the CDR3, the DNA is TGTGCCAGCTCACCGACAGGGGAAGGTGAGCAGTTCTTC. Based on the CDR3 plus reference TRBV18 and TRBJ2-1, the full variable domain is NAGVMQNPRHLVRRRGQEARLRCSPMKGHSHVYWYRQLPEEGLKFMVYLQKENIIDESGMPKERFSAEFPKEGPSILRIQQVVRGDSAAYFCASSPTGEGEQFFGPGTRLTVL.

The V gene is TRBV5-1, the J gene TRBJ2-7; D possibly corresponds to TRBD2 (6 bases). The CDR3 runs 14 residues. Germline lookup yields CDR1 SGHRS and CDR2 YFSETQ. Trimming left V 4 bases short and J 3 bases short, with 14 bases between. Written as DNA, the CDR3 is TGCGCCAGCAGCGACGGGACTCGGAGCTACGAGCAGTACTTC. Protein sequence: CASSDGTRSYEQYF.

About this clone itself: The junction departs from germline at one end; a sequencing error may be responsible. The V and J genes are TRBV30 and TRBJ2-3; D is tentatively TRBD1 or TRBD2 (5 bases each). The germline CDR1 and CDR2 sequences are GTSNPN and SVGIG (reference sequence). The CDR3 is 16 residues long. The CDR3 loop is CAGSVGVNGHTDTQYF. The CDR3 DNA reads TGTGCCGGGAGTGTAGGGGTAAACGGGCACACAGATACGCAGTATTTT.

The chain recombines TRBV7-9 with TRBJ2-1, with 7 nucleotides matching TRBD2. CDR3 length: 15 amino acids. From germline, CDR1 is SEHNR and CDR2 FQNEAQ (reference sequence). J gave up 4 bases and V 8 bases, and 11 bases lay outside the gene matches. The CDR3 coding sequence is TGTGCCAGCGTGAACGCGGGGGACCGTTACAATGAGCAGTTCTTC. This encodes CASVNAGDRYNEQFF.

The rearrangement links TRBV5-1 to TRBJ2-3; unclear D gene. Trimming shortened V by 0 bases and J by 6 bases, and 11 bases separated the two germline ends. Germline V gene sequence: CDR1 SGHRS, CDR2 YFSETQ. The CDR3 contains 14 residues. The CDR3 coding sequence is TGCGCCAGCAGCTTGGACTCCCCCCGGGATACGCAGTATTTT. It translates to CASSLDSPRDTQYF.

This chain links TRBV29-1 with TRBJ2-1; TRBD1 agrees at 9 bases. Germline V CDR1 and CDR2: SQVTM, ANQGSEA. This CDR3 is built from 16 residues. Losses at the gene ends were 2 bases for V and 0 bases for J; bases not matched to a gene: 5. The CDR3 protein is CSVEKGTGNSYNEQFF. The CDR3 nucleotides are TGCAGCGTTGAAAAAGGGACAGGGAACTCCTACAATGAGCAGTTCTTC.